A selection of T cell receptor beta chains follows, all from one sample in a study of blood T cell repertoires in COVID-19. TCRdb's copy holds only in-frame clones and misses some; the assay was immunoSEQ multiplex PCR. The table lists about 330,000 clones, about four fifths of them singletons. Source material: peripheral blood. These receptors came from a woman in her forties or fifties with acute or convalescent COVID-19. CDR3s include the opening cysteine and the closing phenylalanine or tryptophan. The D gene is left open where the match is weak. Clone sizes are given selectively: once, few, many, or a class where the clone is expanded.

abundance	len	v_gene	j_gene	d_gene	CDR3aa	CDR3nt
once	14	TRBV2	TRBJ1-4	NA	CASSDRTGSEKLFF	TGTGCCAGCAGCGATAGAACGGGGAGCGAAAAACTGTTTTTT
NA	15	TRBV5-1	TRBJ2-3	TRBD2	CASSLTAGGVDTQYF	TGCGCCAGCAGCTTGACGGCGGGAGGCGTAGATACGCAGTATTTT
NA	15	TRBV7-2	TRBJ2-1	TRBD2	CASGEGGSSYNEQFF	TGTGCCAGCGGAGAAGGCGGGAGCTCCTACAATGAGCAGTTCTTC
NA	15	TRBV7-2	TRBJ2-4	NA	CASSPRMGAKNIQYF	TGTGCCAGCAGCCCCAGGATGGGAGCCAAAAACATTCAGTACTTC
NA	19	TRBV7-9	TRBJ2-6	NA	CASSSSRAGALAGANVLTF	TGTGCCAGCAGCTCTTCCCGTGCAGGGGCCTTAGCTGGGGCCAACGTCCTGACTTTC
once	14	TRBV7-2	TRBJ1-1	TRBD1	CASSPGGLNTEAFF	TGTGCCAGCAGCCCAGGGGGATTGAACACTGAAGCTTTCTTT
NA	17	TRBV10-3	TRBJ2-2	TRBD1	CATQHRDRTFNTGELFF	TGTGCCACACAACACCGGGACAGGACATTCAACACCGGGGAGCTGTTTTTT
NA	19	TRBV12-5	TRBJ2-2	TRBD2	CASGFPGTSGTANTGELFF	TGTGCTAGTGGTTTTCCCGGGACTAGCGGGACGGCGAACACCGGGGAGCTGTTTTTT
many	17	TRBV19	TRBJ2-6	TRBD1	CASSPGQGVAGANVLTF	TGTGCCAGTAGTCCCGGACAGGGAGTAGCTGGGGCCAACGTCCTGACTTTC
once	16	TRBV5-4	TRBJ2-3	TRBD1	CASSLSGQWSTDTQYF	TGTGCCAGCAGCTTGTCGGGACAGTGGAGCACAGATACGCAGTATTTT
NA	14	TRBV30	TRBJ1-2	NA	CAWSLRGEDYGYTF	TGTGCCTGGAGCCTACGGGGGGAGGACTATGGCTACACCTTC
NA	15	TRBV7-2	TRBJ2-7	TRBD2	CASSLSASGAYEQYF	TGTGCCAGCAGCTTATCAGCTAGCGGAGCCTACGAGCAGTACTTC
NA	16	TRBV7-9	TRBJ1-2	TRBD1	CASSPSPQGGTRGYTF	TGTGCCAGCAGCCCTTCACCACAGGGGGGGACTCGGGGCTACACCTTC
NA	14	TRBV7-6	TRBJ2-5	NA	CASSLGGRQETQYF	TGTGCCAGCAGCTTAGGCGGCAGACAAGAGACCCAGTACTTC
NA	13	TRBV18	TRBJ1-4	NA	CASQNDRNEKLFF	TGTGCCAGCCAAAACGACAGAAATGAAAAACTGTTTTTT